Each of the 21 T cell receptor beta chains below was sequenced from the same sample in a study of neurological immune-mediated disorders. In TCRdb, the 5' RACE reads were re-called with MiXCR into one record per CDR3 protein. In the table there are tens of thousands of distinct CDR3 sequences, 3.7% of which are singletons. The sequencing input was PBMCs. These TCRs come from a woman aged 45-65 years with multiple sclerosis.

The table lists this clonotype with many counts. The chain couples TRBV10-3 to TRBJ2-7; the D gene is possibly TRBD1 (6 bases). V was cut by 7 bases and J by 3 bases, with 13 bases left in between. The V gene's germline CDR1 is ENHRY and CDR2 SYGVKD. CDR3 size: 13 residues. As DNA, the CDR3 is TGTGCCATCACCCCGGACAGCAACTACGAGCAGTACTTC. This codes for CAITPDSNYEQYF.

In this sample, this clonotype turned up many times. This sequence joins TRBV10-3 and TRBJ1-2; maybe TRBD1 (6 bases). The CDR3 extends over 15 amino acids. Per the germline V gene, CDR1 is ENHRY and CDR2 is SYGVKD. The ends were cut back, 2 bases at V and 4 bases at J, with 14 bases in the middle. DNA of the CDR3: TGTGCCATCAGTGAGGCGACAGGAAGAGGCTATGGCTACACCTTC. Encoded protein: CAISEATGRGYGYTF.

This clonotype was seen many times. J is TRBJ2-2 and V is TRBV9, with 8 bases lining up with TRBD2. CDR3 length: 15 residues. V lost 0 bases and J lost 7; bases outside the gene matches: 5. The V gene's germline CDR1 is SGDLS and CDR2 YYNGEE. CDR3 loop: CASSVVAGGFGELFF. The CDR3 DNA follows: TGTGCCAGCAGCGTAGTGGCGGGAGGTTTCGGGGAGCTGTTTTTT.

This clonotype occurred many times. Relative to the germline gene, one junction end is altered; a read error may explain this. This chain uses TRBV15 with TRBJ1-5; D gene unclear. The CDR3 runs to 13 residues. In germline, CDR1 is LNHNV, CDR2 YYDKDF (reference sequence). CDR3 DNA: TGTGCCACCAGCAGAGAGGTCACTCAGCCCCAGAATTTT. Its protein is CATSREVTQPQNF.

This clonotype was picked up many times. The chain joins TRBV2 to TRBJ1-1; no reliable D call. CDR1 is SNHLY, CDR2 FYNNEI, per germline. The CDR3 consists of 11 residues. V shed 1 base and J shed 8 bases, with 5 bases lying between them. The CDR3 DNA follows: TGTGCCAGCAGTGAAGGCGGGGAAGCTTTCTTT. This codes for CASSEGGEAFF.

Many counts were recorded for this clonotype. This rearrangement joins TRBV25-1 to TRBJ2-1, with TRBD1 identical over 7 bases. V shed 7 bases, J shed 4 bases, and the junction held 4 bases outside the gene matches. The CDR3 is 13 residues long. Germline V lookup: CDR1 MGHDK, CDR2 SYGVNS. The CDR3 reads CASTGTDYNEQFF. CDR3 sequence (DNA): TGTGCCAGCACTGGGACAGATTACAATGAGCAGTTCTTC.

This clonotype appeared many times. This chain joins TRBV7-8 and TRBJ2-2, with 9 bases matching TRBD2. Germline lookup yields CDR1 SGHVS and CDR2 FQNEAQ. The J segment lost 0 bases and the V segment lost 3 bases, leaving 11 bases of the junction unmatched. The CDR3 runs to 19 residues. CDR3 residues: CASSFTRWLAGTNTGELFF. In nucleotides, the CDR3 is TGTGCCAGCAGCTTTACGCGGTGGCTAGCGGGAACGAACACCGGGGAGCTGTTTTTT.

This clonotype is labeled medium-sized. The germline gene is not matched at one end of the junction; a read error may be the cause. This chain links TRBV7-7 with TRBJ1-1; D not certain. This CDR3 region has 13 residues. Germline-derived CDR1 and CDR2 are SSHAT and FNYEAQ (reference sequence). The DNA of the CDR3 is TGTGCTAGCAGCTCACAGATGAACACTGAAGCTTTCTTT. It codes for CASSSQMNTEAFF.

This clonotype was detected ten times or more. This chain uses TRBV20-1 with TRBJ1-4; D may be TRBD1 (5 bases). The CDR3 consists of 14 residues. The germline gives CDR1 DFQATT, CDR2 SNEGSKA (reference sequence). The germline V and J ends were trimmed by 6 bases and 5 bases, with 16 bases remaining between them. Here the CDR3 reads CSATPGGGNEKLFF. In DNA, the CDR3 is TGCAGTGCGACGCCCGGTGGGGGGAATGAAAAACTGTTTTTT.

At least ten counts were recorded for this clonotype. CDR3 nucleotides: TGCGCCAGCAGCCCAGGTCAAGAGACCCAGTACTTC. This translates into CASSPGQETQYF. The V call is TRBV5-1, the J call TRBJ2-5; unclear D gene. CDR3 length equals 12 residues. With 4 bases removed from V and 2 bases from J, the gap between germline ends came to 6 bases. Germline V gene lookup returns CDR1 SGHRS and CDR2 YFSETQ.

The chain couples TRBV24-1 to TRBJ1-1; perhaps TRBD1 as D (5 bases). Germline assignment: CDR1 KGHDR and CDR2 SFDVKD. The V end was cut by 3 bases, the J end by 10 bases, with 14 bases between. This CDR3 is 13 amino acids long. The CDR3 DNA is TGTGCCACCAGTGATCGAAAGGGGTTCAGAGCTTTCTTT. Residues: CATSDRKGFRAFF.

This clonotype was seen many times. The V and J genes are TRBV5-1 and TRBJ2-1; the D call may be TRBD1 or TRBD2 (5 bases each). This CDR3 is built from 13 residues. Germline V lookup: CDR1 SGHRS, CDR2 YFSETQ. The germline V and J ends were trimmed by 7 bases and 7 bases, with 15 bases remaining between them. CDR3 region: CASGDGPGNEQFF. For the CDR3, the DNA is TGCGCCAGCGGGGACGGGCCGGGGAATGAGCAGTTCTTC.

This clonotype was seen a handful of times. This chain connects TRBV6-6 to TRBJ2-7; D may be TRBD1 (5 bases). Trimming left V 3 bases short and J 3 bases short, with 15 bases between. The CDR3 runs 15 residues. Germline V gene sequence: CDR1 MNHNY, CDR2 SVGAGI (reference sequence). The CDR3 is CASSYGAGQYYEQYF. The CDR3 region has the DNA TGTGCCAGCAGTTATGGGGCCGGGCAATACTACGAGCAGTACTTC.

This clonotype was detected only a few times. At one boundary the junction diverges from the germline segment, which might be a read error. The chain carries TRBV20-1 and TRBJ2-2, with TRBD2 identical over 8 bases. The CDR3 covers 14 residues. Germline V gene lookup returns CDR1 DFQATT and CDR2 SNEGSKA (reference sequence). CDR3 loop: CSASGRDRAGELLF. Here the CDR3 DNA reads TGCAGTGCTAGCGGGAGGGATAGGGCCGGGGAGCTGCTTTTT.

This clonotype was detected ten times or more. The chain combines TRBV7-2 with TRBJ1-1, with no clear D. Germline CDR1 SGHTA, CDR2 FQGNSA. This CDR3 is 13 amino acids long. With 1 base removed from V and 4 bases from J, the gap between germline ends came to 7 bases. The CDR3 coding sequence is TGTGCCAGCAGCTTAGAAGCCTTCACTGAAGCTTTCTTT. Translated: CASSLEAFTEAFF. Supplemented by reference TRBV7-2 and TRBJ1-1, the full variable domain reads GAGVSQSPSNKVTEKGKDVELRCDPISGHTALYWYRQSLGQGLEFLIYFQGNSAPDKSGLPSDRFSAERTGGSVSTLTIQRTQQEDSAVYLCASSLEAFTEAFFGQGTRLTVV.

V gene TRBV7-2 combines with J gene TRBJ1-1; weak D call: TRBD1 (6 bases). V was cut by 1 base and J by 6 bases, with 15 bases left in between. This CDR3 spans 15 amino acids. Germline CDR1 and CDR2: SGHTA and FQGNSA. The CDR3 here is CASSLEGGGSPEAFF. CDR3 nucleotides: TGTGCCAGCAGCTTAGAAGGGGGTGGGTCACCTGAAGCTTTCTTT.

This clonotype was detected a few times. A junction boundary mismatches the germline segment, possibly from a read error. The V gene is TRBV20-1, the J gene TRBJ1-5; 8 bases are a match to TRBD1. Germline assignment: CDR1 DFQATT and CDR2 SNEGSKA (reference sequence). CDR3 length equals 15 residues. CDR3 bases: TGCAGTGCTAGACGGACAGGGTTCGGCAATCAGCCCCAGAATTTT. Translation: CSARRTGFGNQPQNF.

This clonotype was recorded a few times. The chain carries TRBV29-1 and TRBJ1-2, with unresolved D. CDR1 is SQVTM and CDR2 is ANQGSEA in the germline V gene. This CDR3 contains 13 residues. Trimming shortened V by 6 bases and J by 0 bases, and 11 bases separated the two germline ends. The CDR3 reads CSVRGPANYGYTF. CDR3 DNA: TGCAGCGTCCGGGGTCCGGCTAACTATGGCTACACCTTC.

This clonotype occurred many times. The V call is TRBV9, the J call TRBJ1-6; D gene uncertain. This CDR3 has 16 residues. The germline V gene has CDR1 SGDLS and CDR2 YYNGEE. V lost 0 bases and J lost 5, with 12 bases in between. In DNA form, the CDR3 reads TGTGCCAGCAGCGTAGATCCGACCCCAGATAATTCACCCCTCCACTTT. Protein product: CASSVDPTPDNSPLHF.

This clonotype has a count of ten or more. This chain links TRBV11-1 with TRBJ2-6, with TRBD1 matching 9 bases. Per the germline V gene, CDR1 is SGHAT and CDR2 is FQDESV (reference sequence). The CDR3 totals 16 residues. Unmatched junction bases numbered 8, after V lost 7 bases and J lost 4 bases. The CDR3 sequence: CASTVTGGFGANVLTF. The CDR3 DNA reads TGTGCCAGCACCGTGACAGGGGGATTCGGGGCCAACGTCCTGACTTTC.

This clonotype was recorded many times. The rearrangement links TRBV20-1 to TRBJ2-1, with TRBD2 identical over 12 bases. The CDR3 loop spans 16 amino acids. V lost 5 bases and J lost 4; bases outside the gene matches: 9. Per germline, CDR1 DFQATT and CDR2 SNEGSKA (reference sequence). This chain's CDR3 is CSAPIPGLAGYNEQFF. The CDR3 DNA sequence: TGCAGTGCTCCGATCCCCGGACTAGCGGGGTACAATGAGCAGTTCTTC.